Listed here are 8 T cell receptor beta chains from one sample, sequenced in a study of T-cell memory formation after mild COVID-19. TCRdb independently ran MiXCR on the 5' RACE reads; one entry per CDR3 protein. The table lists just under 550,000 distinct CDR3 sequences, around 21% of them singletons. The sequencing input was PBMCs or a T cell subset sorted from them (not recorded which). The receptors shown here come from an adult woman who had mild COVID-19 (a few samples of this study predate the infection). Cell type and time point are not known.

This chain joins TRBV15 and TRBJ2-5; possible D gene TRBD1, 5 bases. Germline CDR1 LNHNV, CDR2 YYDKDF (reference sequence). Deletions cut 3 bases from V and 2 bases from J, with 10 bases between. CDR3 length: 14 amino acids. The DNA of the CDR3 is TGTGCCACCAGCAGCCTAGGGGCTCAAGAGACCCAGTACTTC. It codes for CATSSLGAQETQYF.

The table lists this clonotype with a few counts. V gene TRBV20-1 combines with J gene TRBJ2-1, with 7 bases lining up with TRBD2. CDR3 length equals 15 residues. Germline CDR1 and CDR2: DFQATT and SNEGSKA (reference sequence). With V trimmed by 5 bases and J by 0 bases, 7 bases remained unmatched. The CDR3 nucleotides read TGCAGTGCTCGGAGCGGGGCCAACTCCTACAATGAGCAGTTCTTC. Translating it yields CSARSGANSYNEQFF.

This clonotype was counted only a few times. V gene TRBV29-1 combines with J gene TRBJ2-7; perhaps TRBD1 as D (5 bases). CDR1 is SQVTM, CDR2 ANQGSEA, per germline. Trimming removed 6 bases from V and 1 base from J, with 16 bases in between. CDR3 size: 14 residues. The DNA of the CDR3 is TGCAGCGTCAGCGACAGATATAATTCCTACGAGCAGTACTTC. This encodes CSVSDRYNSYEQYF.

This chain links TRBV20-1 with TRBJ2-1, with 7 nucleotides matching TRBD2. The CDR3 consists of 15 residues. The germline V gene encodes CDR1 DFQATT and CDR2 SNEGSKA (reference sequence). Trimming at V came to 5 bases and at J to 9 bases, leaving 16 bases not matched to a gene. DNA of the CDR3: TGCAGTGCTGCCAAACCCTTAGCGGGCCCCATTGAGCAGTTCTTC. It specifies CSAAKPLAGPIEQFF.

This chain connects TRBV3-1 to TRBJ2-3; no firm D call. The CDR3 length is 13 residues. V was clipped by 8 bases and J by 2 bases, with 11 bases between them. Germline loops: CDR1 LGHDT, CDR2 YNNKEL (reference sequence). The CDR3 sequence: CASRSSLTDTQYF. The CDR3 DNA reads TGTGCCAGCCGTAGTAGCCTCACAGATACGCAGTATTTT.

The chain links TRBV6-1 to TRBJ2-7; unclear D gene. This CDR3 spans 13 amino acids. Germline V gives CDR1 MNHNS, CDR2 SASEGT. V lost 4 bases and J lost 3, with 10 bases in between. In nucleotides, the CDR3 is TGTGCCAGCAGTGCGCAGGCGTTCTACGAGCAGTACTTC. Amino acid sequence: CASSAQAFYEQYF.

The chain joins TRBV6-5 to TRBJ1-6, with a tentative D call TRBD1 (5 bases). V shed 0 bases and J shed 7 bases, with 13 bases lying between them. The CDR3 has 16 amino acids. Germline V gene lookup returns CDR1 MNHEY and CDR2 SVGAGI. CDR3 amino acids: CASSYSGGRPNSPLHF. As DNA, the CDR3 is TGTGCCAGCAGTTACTCGGGGGGAAGGCCGAATTCACCCCTCCACTTT.

This chain connects TRBV12-3 or TRBV12-4 to TRBJ2-1; 9 bases agree with TRBD2. The CDR3 spans 15 residues. V was pared by 6 bases and J by 8 bases, with 11 bases of the junction left unmatched. The CDR3 sequence: CASSHGLAPYDEQFF. Here the CDR3 DNA reads TGTGCCAGCAGCCACGGACTAGCGCCGTACGATGAGCAGTTCTTC.